This passage covers 19 T cell receptor beta chains from one sample sequenced in a study of a mutant IDH1 vaccine in newly diagnosed glioma. The time point: week 47, end of study. Topical imiquimod was applied with each vaccine dose, which held 300 ug of mutant IDH1 20-mer peptide. Libraries were prepared by immunoSEQ multiplex PCR; TCRdb keeps only in-frame clonotypes and omits some of them. The sample has tens of thousands of clones; roughly four fifths are singletons. The antigens these receptors bind are not known. The sample in question was PBMCs, obtained from a glioma patient whose treatment included an IDH1 peptide vaccine. Receptors originate from a middle-aged man with glioma.

The chain couples TRBV4-1 to TRBJ2-1; 8 bases align to TRBD2. After removal of 0 bases from V and 5 bases from J, the junction contained 6 bases not matched to a gene. Looked up from germline, CDR1 is MGHRA and CDR2 is YSYEKL. The CDR3 sequence is 16 residues long. CDR3 nucleotides: TGCGCCAGCAGCCAAGAACGGGGGGGATTCCACAATGAGCAGTTCTTC. It translates to CASSQERGGFHNEQFF.

The gene calls are TRBV4-1 and TRBJ2-3; no clear D gene. The CDR3 is made up of 18 amino acids. Germline assignment: CDR1 MGHRA and CDR2 YSYEKL. V lost 0 bases, J lost 0 bases, and 16 bases lay in between. Here the CDR3 DNA reads TGCGCCAGCAGCCAAGAGTTATCGGCTTTTACTAGCACAGATACGCAGTATTTT. As protein: CASSQELSAFTSTDTQYF.

The gene calls are TRBV7-2 and TRBJ2-1; D possibly corresponds to TRBD2 (7 bases). V shed 2 bases and J shed 3 bases, with 11 bases lying between them. Germline V gene data show CDR1 as SGHTA and CDR2 as FQGNSA. The CDR3 runs to 15 residues. For the CDR3, the DNA is TGTGCCAGCAGCTTACGGGGGGCTGTCTACAATGAGCAGTTCTTC. Encoded protein: CASSLRGAVYNEQFF.

The rearrangement links TRBV2 to TRBJ1-2; perhaps TRBD1 as D (5 bases). The length of the CDR3 is 14 residues. Germline V gene data show CDR1 as SNHLY and CDR2 as FYNNEI. V was clipped by 8 bases and J by 4 bases, with 17 bases between them. The chain's CDR3 is CASGKDTLGYGYTF. DNA of the CDR3: TGTGCCAGCGGAAAGGACACTCTCGGCTATGGCTACACCTTC.

This chain uses TRBV20-1 with TRBJ2-7; D not resolved. The CDR3 sequence is 11 residues long. CDR1 is DFQATT, CDR2 SNEGSKA, per germline (reference sequence). V lost 3 bases to trimming and J lost 0 bases, with 3 bases between them. As DNA, the CDR3 is TGCAGTGCTAGTGACTCCTACGAGCAGTACTTC. It codes for CSASDSYEQYF.

This clone has just one count. The chain couples TRBV19 to TRBJ2-3; no reliable D call. V was trimmed by 9 bases and J by 4 bases, leaving 23 bases between them. The CDR3 length is 16 residues. CDR1 is LNHDA and CDR2 is SQIVND in the germline V gene (reference sequence). The CDR3 DNA reads as TGTGCCAGGCCGGCTAAATTTTGGGCAATCCCAGATACGCAGTATTTT. Residues: CARPAKFWAIPDTQYF. Looking up the rest from reference TRBV19 and TRBJ2-3 gives the full variable domain: DGGITQSPKYLFRKEGQNVTLSCEQNLNHDAMYWYRQDPGQGLRLIYYSQIVNDFQKGDIAEGYSVSREKKESFPLTVTSAQKNPTAFYLCARPAKFWAIPDTQYFGPGTRLTVL.

The V and J genes are TRBV6-1 and TRBJ2-5; 10 nucleotides match TRBD1. V lost 5 bases, J lost 5 bases, and 5 bases stayed unmatched. The CDR3 totals 14 residues. The germline V gene has CDR1 MNHNS and CDR2 SASEGT. CDR3 DNA: TGTGCCAGCAGTCCGACAGGGGGCCTGGAGACCCAGTACTTC. It specifies CASSPTGGLETQYF.

This clone turned up a few times. The chain uses TRBV30 and TRBJ1-5; unclear D gene. CDR3 length: 13 amino acids. V lost 2 bases to trimming and J lost 5 bases, with 10 bases between them. Per germline, CDR1 GTSNPN and CDR2 SVGIG (reference sequence). CDR3 loop: CAWSMTADQPQHF. For the CDR3, the DNA is TGTGCCTGGAGTATGACCGCGGATCAGCCCCAGCATTTT.

V is TRBV9 and J is TRBJ2-4, with D hard to call. Trimming pared 0 bases from V and 2 bases from J, leaving 6 bases between. Germline lookup yields CDR1 SGDLS and CDR2 YYNGEE. The CDR3 totals 14 residues. The CDR3 loop reads CASSVDATKNIQYF. DNA for the CDR3: TGTGCCAGCAGCGTAGATGCGACCAAAAACATTCAGTACTTC.

This clone was observed a single time. V gene TRBV7-9 combines with J gene TRBJ1-2, with D possibly matching TRBD1 (5 bases). CDR3 length: 13 residues. V was trimmed by 0 bases and J by 4 bases, leaving 6 bases between them. The germline CDR1 and CDR2 sequences are SEHNR and FQNEAQ (reference sequence). The chain's CDR3 is CASSLAGVYGYTF. The CDR3 DNA follows: TGTGCCAGCAGCTTAGCAGGGGTCTATGGCTACACCTTC. Complete variable domain (other parts from reference TRBV7-9 and TRBJ1-2): DTGVSQNPRHKITKRGQNVTFRCDPISEHNRLYWYRQTLGQGPEFLTYFQNEAQLEKSRLLSDRFSAERPKGSFSTLEIQRTEQGDSAMYLCASSLAGVYGYTFGSGTRLTVV.

The rearrangement uses TRBV18 and TRBJ1-1; D might be TRBD1 (5 bases). The germline V gene encodes CDR1 KGHSH and CDR2 LQKENI. CDR3 length: 12 amino acids. V gave up 4 bases and J gave up 8 bases, with 11 bases separating them. The CDR3 nucleotides read TGTGCCAGCTCACGCGGGGCGGGCGAAGCTTTCTTT. Protein sequence: CASSRGAGEAFF.

The genes are TRBV19 and TRBJ2-5; D might be TRBD2 (6 bases). V was trimmed by 3 bases and J by 3 bases, leaving 11 bases between them. In germline, CDR1 is LNHDA, CDR2 SQIVND (reference sequence). The CDR3 loop spans 14 amino acids. CDR3 protein: CASSIQAGKETQYF. The CDR3 DNA reads TGTGCCAGTAGTATTCAAGCGGGTAAAGAGACCCAGTACTTC.

This clone has just a few counts. The chain is built from TRBV7-8 and TRBJ1-2; no firm D call. Trimming took off 3 bases at V and 2 bases at J, with 7 bases between the two ends. This CDR3 has 13 residues. Germline V gene lookup returns CDR1 SGHVS and CDR2 FQNEAQ. The CDR3 DNA reads TGTGCCAGCAGCTTGCTTCCCAACTATGGCTACACCTTC. It specifies CASSLLPNYGYTF.

This sequence joins TRBV13 and TRBJ1-2; maybe TRBD1 (5 bases). This CDR3 spans 13 amino acids. Looked up from germline, CDR1 is PRHDT and CDR2 is FYEKMQ (reference sequence). V dropped 5 bases and J dropped 4 bases, with 11 bases sitting between them. CDR3 amino acids: CASSPGPSYGYTF. As DNA, the CDR3 is TGTGCCAGCAGCCCGGGACCGAGCTATGGCTACACCTTC.

This clone turned up a few times. J is TRBJ1-1 and V is TRBV10-1; D is ambiguous. The V and J ends lost 5 bases and 1 base respectively, with 8 bases between them. This CDR3 comprises 13 residues. In germline, CDR1 is WNHNN, CDR2 SYGVQD (reference sequence). DNA of the CDR3: TGCGCCAGCAGTTTGAACAAGAACACTGAAGCTTTCTTT. The encoded protein is CASSLNKNTEAFF.

CDR3 nucleotide sequence: TGTGCCAGCAGCCAAGATTTGGGAGCCTTGGCGGAGCTGTTTTTT. As protein: CASSQDLGALAELFF. The chain couples TRBV14 to TRBJ2-2; D is perhaps TRBD2 (5 bases). Per the germline V gene, CDR1 is SGHDN and CDR2 is FVKESK. The CDR3 runs 15 residues. V shed 0 bases and J shed 10 bases, with 15 bases lying between them.

Remarks on this clone: Sequence at one end of the junction differs from germline and may be a read error. V is TRBV15 and J is TRBJ1-4, with a weak D call TRBD1 (6 bases). The CDR3 has 13 residues. Germline lookup yields CDR1 LNHNV and CDR2 YYDKDF (reference sequence). The CDR3 nucleotides read TGTGCCGCCAGGACAGCCGATAATGAAAAACTGTTTTTT. Translated, it gives CAARTADNEKLFF.

V gene TRBV4-1 combines with J gene TRBJ2-2, with D possibly being TRBD2 (6 bases). The CDR3 contains 16 residues. Germline values: CDR1 MGHRA, CDR2 YSYEKL. Trimming removed 0 bases at V and 5 bases at J, with 13 bases between. CDR3 sequence (DNA): TGCGCCAGCAGCCAAGATCGGTGGGGGGTGACCGGGGAGCTGTTTTTT. Amino acids: CASSQDRWGVTGELFF.

This clone appeared a few times. This rearrangement joins TRBV5-1 to TRBJ1-4; 7 bases map to TRBD1. J was trimmed by 3 bases and V by 4 bases; bases with no gene match: 3. CDR1 is SGHRS and CDR2 is YFSETQ in the germline V gene. This CDR3 has 14 amino acids. In DNA, the CDR3 is TGCGCCAGCAGCCCCGGGACAGCTAATGAAAAACTGTTTTTT. Translation gives CASSPGTANEKLFF.